This entry features one TCR beta chain sequence. This sample was included in a study of T cells in Graves' hyperthyroidism and ophthalmopathy. RNA transcripts gave rise to amplified TCR beta CDR3 regions. HTBI primers were used for first-round RT-PCR of the TCR CDR3. MiXCR, run by TCRdb on the multiplex PCR reads, gives a single entry per CDR3 protein. The data contain some 490,000 distinct CDR3 sequences, 20% to 25% of them seen just once; the ten biggest clones take up roughly 49%. CDR3 length equals 13 residues. Germline loops: CDR1 MNHEY, CDR2 SVGAGI. V lost 0 bases to trimming and J lost 4 bases, with 6 bases between them.

The chain has TRBV6-5 and TRBJ1-1; no definite D call. Specimen: blood. The receptor comes from a woman in her 70s with Graves' ophthalmopathy. The CDR3 DNA reads as TGTGCCAGCAGTTACTCGGTAGCCACTGAAGCTTTCTTT. It specifies CASSYSVATEAFF.